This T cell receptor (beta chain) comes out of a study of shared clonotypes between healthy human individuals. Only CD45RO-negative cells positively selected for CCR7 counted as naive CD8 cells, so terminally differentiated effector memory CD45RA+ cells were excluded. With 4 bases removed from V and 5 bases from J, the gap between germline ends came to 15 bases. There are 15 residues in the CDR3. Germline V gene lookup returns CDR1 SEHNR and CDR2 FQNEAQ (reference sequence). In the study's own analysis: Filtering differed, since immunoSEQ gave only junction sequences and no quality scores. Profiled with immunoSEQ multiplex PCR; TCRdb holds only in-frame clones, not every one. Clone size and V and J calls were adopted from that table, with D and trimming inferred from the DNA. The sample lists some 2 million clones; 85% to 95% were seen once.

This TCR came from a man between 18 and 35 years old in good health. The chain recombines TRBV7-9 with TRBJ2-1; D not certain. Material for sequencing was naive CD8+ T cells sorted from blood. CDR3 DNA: TGTGCCAGCAGCTCTTTGCCCGACTTACACAATGAGCAGTTCTTC. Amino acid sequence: CASSSLPDLHNEQFF.